What follows describes a single T cell receptor beta chain. The antigen is undetermined. The entry originates in a study of PD-1 blockade in classical Hodgkin lymphoma. General study points: Reports described newly diagnosed patients as having lower baseline TCR diversity than healthy donors. Whatever underlies the repertoire differences (possibly disease activity or prior therapy) remains undefined. Patients were excluded if nivolumab began under 1 year after ASCT (the autologous transplant). The study found that TCR diversity rose significantly by C4D1 in CD4+ but not CD8+ cells.

Germline lookup yields CDR1 SGHRS and CDR2 YFSETQ. V lost 0 bases, J lost 0 bases, and 15 bases lay in between. This CDR3 is built from 17 residues. The assay was immunoSEQ multiplex PCR, and TCRdb's table has in-frame clones only and misses some. The table includes fewer than 100,000 clones, 85% to 95% detected once. Indicated time point: cycle 4 day 1 (C4D1), after 6 weeks of nivolumab. Each and every patient relapsed after autologous stem cell transplantation, and patients got differing brentuximab vedotin exposure. The sample was peripheral blood mononuclear cells (PBMCs), taken before the fourth cycle of nivolumab. The chain is built from TRBV5-1 and TRBJ1-2; weak D call: TRBD1 (6 bases). The sequence came from a human donor with classical Hodgkin lymphoma. The DNA of the CDR3 is TGCGCCAGCAGCTTGGTTGGGTTGGACAGAGCTAACTATGGCTACACCTTC. Translation gives CASSLVGLDRANYGYTF.